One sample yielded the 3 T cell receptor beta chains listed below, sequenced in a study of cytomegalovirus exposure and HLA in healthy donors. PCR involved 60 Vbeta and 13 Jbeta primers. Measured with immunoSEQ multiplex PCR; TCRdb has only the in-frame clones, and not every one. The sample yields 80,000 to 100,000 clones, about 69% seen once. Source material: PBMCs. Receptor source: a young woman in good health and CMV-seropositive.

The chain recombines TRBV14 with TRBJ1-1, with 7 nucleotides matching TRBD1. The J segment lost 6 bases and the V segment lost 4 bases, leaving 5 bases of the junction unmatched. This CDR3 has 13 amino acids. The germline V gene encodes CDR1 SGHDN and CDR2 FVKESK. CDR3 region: CASSLLGTAEAFF. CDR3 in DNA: TGTGCCAGCAGCCTCTTGGGGACAGCTGAAGCTTTCTTT.

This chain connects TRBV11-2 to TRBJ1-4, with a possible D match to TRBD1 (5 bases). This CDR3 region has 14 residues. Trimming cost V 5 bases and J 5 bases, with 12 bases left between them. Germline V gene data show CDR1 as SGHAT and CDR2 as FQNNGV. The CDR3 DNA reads TGTGCCAGCAGCGCGGGGGACCGCAATGAAAAACTGTTTTTT. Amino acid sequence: CASSAGDRNEKLFF.

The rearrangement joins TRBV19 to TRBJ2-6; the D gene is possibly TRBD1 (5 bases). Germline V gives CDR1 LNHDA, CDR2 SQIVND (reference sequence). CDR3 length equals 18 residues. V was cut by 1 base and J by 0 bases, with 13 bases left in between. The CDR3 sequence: CASSIVLFRVSGANVLTF. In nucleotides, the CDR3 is TGTGCCAGTAGTATAGTGTTGTTCAGGGTCTCTGGGGCCAACGTCCTGACTTTC. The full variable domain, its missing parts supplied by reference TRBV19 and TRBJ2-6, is DGGITQSPKYLFRKEGQNVTLSCEQNLNHDAMYWYRQDPGQGLRLIYYSQIVNDFQKGDIAEGYSVSREKKESFPLTVTSAQKNPTAFYLCASSIVLFRVSGANVLTFGAGSRLTVL.